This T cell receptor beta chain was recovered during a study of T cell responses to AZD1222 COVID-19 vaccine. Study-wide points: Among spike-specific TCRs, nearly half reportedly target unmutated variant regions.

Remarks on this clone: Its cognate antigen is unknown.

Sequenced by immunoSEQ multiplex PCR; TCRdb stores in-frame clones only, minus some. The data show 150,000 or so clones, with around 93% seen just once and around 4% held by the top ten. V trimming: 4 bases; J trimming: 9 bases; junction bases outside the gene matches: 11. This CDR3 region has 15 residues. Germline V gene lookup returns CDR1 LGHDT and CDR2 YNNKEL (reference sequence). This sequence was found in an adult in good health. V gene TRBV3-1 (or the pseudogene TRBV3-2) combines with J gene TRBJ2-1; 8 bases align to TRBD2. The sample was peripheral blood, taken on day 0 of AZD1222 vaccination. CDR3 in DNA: TGTGCCAGCAGCCGGTTAGCGGGGCGCCCAGGTGAGCAGTTCTTC. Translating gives CASSRLAGRPGEQFF.